A selection of T cell receptor beta chains follows, all from one sample in a study of T-cell reconstitution after alpha-beta-depleted transplantation in children. TCRdb redid the calling of the PCR reads with MiXCR, one entry per CDR3 protein. The sample contains about 500,000 distinct CDR3 sequences, 32% of which appear only once. This specimen was PBMCs from the stem cell graft donor, taken from the stem cell graft. The receptors stem from a human donor who donated a stem cell graft to a child with aplastic anemia. Each CDR3 is given with its conserved first and last residue. D genes are given only for firm matches. Rows give clone size only sometimes, using once, few, many, or a class for an expanded clone.

clone_size	v_call	j_call	d_call	cdr3_aa	cdr3_nt
NA	TRBV4-3	TRBJ2-4	NA	CASSQGSAGRTKNIQYF	TGCGCCAGCAGCCAAGGATCGGCCGGCCGTACCAAAAACATTCAGTACTTC
once	TRBV5-1	TRBJ1-1	NA	CASSLIPRGGALETEAFF	TGCGCCAGCAGCTTAATCCCCCGAGGGGGGGCTCTTGAGACTGAAGCTTTCTTT
NA	TRBV7-2	TRBJ1-2	NA	CATQTFYGYTF	TGTGCCACCCAAACCTTTTATGGCTACACCTTC
NA	TRBV7-9	TRBJ2-7	NA	CASSLDRFYEQYF	TGTGCCAGCAGCCTCGACAGATTCTACGAGCAGTACTTC
NA	TRBV11-2	TRBJ2-7	NA	CASSLVGAGNYEQYF	TGTGCCAGCAGCTTAGTTGGGGCGGGTAACTACGAGCAGTACTTC
few	TRBV20-1	TRBJ1-2	TRBD1	CSARDPGRGPGYTF	TGCAGTGCTAGAGACCCCGGCAGGGGGCCTGGCTACACCTTC
few	TRBV20-1	TRBJ1-5	NA	CSARSARTINQPQHF	TGCAGTGCTAGATCGGCACGGACAATTAATCAGCCCCAGCATTTT
few	TRBV29-1	TRBJ2-5	NA	CSVAGTQETQYF	TGCAGCGTTGCCGGGACTCAAGAGACCCAGTACTTC
few	TRBV7-8	TRBJ2-3	NA	CASSSTGRGFTDTQYF	TGTGCCAGCAGCTCCACGGGACGGGGGTTCACAGATACGCAGTATTTT
NA	TRBV5-1	TRBJ2-1	NA	CASSGDYNEQFF	TGCGCCAGCAGCGGAGACTACAATGAGCAGTTCTTC
few	TRBV3-1	TRBJ1-2	NA	CASSHQGPGYGYTF	TGTGCCAGCAGCCATCAGGGGCCAGGGTATGGCTACACCTTC
few	TRBV25-1	TRBJ2-6	NA	CASSESSYYRSGANVLTF	TGTGCCAGCAGTGAATCCTCCTATTACCGCTCTGGGGCCAACGTCCTGACTTTC
NA	TRBV20-1	TRBJ2-3	NA	CSARHHSGTDTQYF	TGCAGTGCTAGGCACCATAGCGGCACAGATACGCAGTATTTT
NA	TRBV25-1	TRBJ2-7	NA	CASSERIGLSSYEQYF	TGTGCCAGCAGTGAACGAATCGGACTGAGCTCCTACGAGCAGTACTTC
NA	TRBV5-1	TRBJ1-1	NA	CASSFSGIGEAFF	TGCGCCAGCAGCTTTTCTGGGATAGGTGAAGCTTTCTTT
NA	TRBV29-1	TRBJ1-1	NA	CSVDRGETEAFF	TGCAGCGTTGACAGAGGAGAAACTGAAGCTTTCTTT
few	TRBV12-3/TRBV12-4	TRBJ2-7	TRBD1	CASNPGQGYEQYF	TGTGCCAGCAACCCGGGACAGGGGTACGAGCAGTACTTC
NA	TRBV18	TRBJ2-2	TRBD1	CASSPQGASTGELFF	TGTGCCAGCTCACCGCAGGGGGCGAGTACCGGGGAGCTGTTTTTT
NA	TRBV5-1	TRBJ2-1	TRBD2	CASSLASGSPTYNEQFF	TGCGCCAGCAGCTTGGCTAGCGGGAGCCCCACCTACAATGAGCAGTTCTTC
NA	TRBV6-1	TRBJ2-1	TRBD2	CASSVSGSGVGNEQFF	TGTGCCAGCAGTGTGAGCGGGAGTGGAGTGGGGAATGAGCAGTTCTTC
NA	TRBV10-3	TRBJ2-7	NA	CAIQVQGPNEQYF	TGTGCCATCCAGGTACAGGGCCCTAACGAGCAGTACTTC
NA	TRBV10-3	TRBJ2-3	NA	CAIAAGITDTQYF	TGTGCCATCGCGGCGGGAATCACAGATACGCAGTATTTT
NA	TRBV5-4	TRBJ2-3	NA	CASSSEGFTDTQYF	TGTGCCAGCAGCTCAGAAGGATTTACAGATACGCAGTATTTT
few	TRBV20-1	TRBJ1-5	TRBD1	CSARDSGQNQPQHF	TGCAGTGCTAGAGATTCGGGACAGAATCAGCCCCAGCATTTT
few	TRBV29-1	TRBJ1-1	NA	CSVLRGNTEAFF	TGCAGCGTCCTCAGGGGAAACACTGAAGCTTTCTTT
NA	TRBV4-3	TRBJ1-1	NA	CASSQERGGEAFF	TGCGCCAGCAGCCAAGAAAGGGGGGGTGAAGCTTTCTTT
few	TRBV20-1	TRBJ1-3	NA	CSARGANAGNTIYF	TGCAGTGCTAGGGGGGCCAACGCTGGAAACACCATATATTTT
NA	TRBV6-5	TRBJ2-1	TRBD2	CASSYSIPNGRLDYNEQFF	TGTGCCAGCAGTTACTCGATCCCAAACGGGAGGTTAGACTACAATGAGCAGTTCTTC